This entry is about one T cell receptor (beta chain). What it binds is unknown. These data are taken from a study of a mutant IDH1 vaccine in newly diagnosed glioma. About the study: Either 4-6 weeks after radiotherapy alone or alongside temozolomide, vaccination was begun. Findings of the study overall: Among top peripheral T cell clonotypes, changes seemed unrelated to pseudoprogression. Vaccination induced immune responses in about 93% of patients.

Time point described: week 5, during vaccination. The study gave 300 ug of mutant IDH1 20-mer peptide per vaccine dose, with topical imiquimod. Sequencing was performed with immunoSEQ multiplex PCR; in TCRdb, only in-frame clones are kept and a portion is missing. The sample lists about 28,000 clones; roughly 87% were seen once. Trimming removed 1 base from V and 4 bases from J, with 12 bases in between. Per germline, CDR1 SGHAT and CDR2 FQDESV (reference sequence). This CDR3 spans 15 amino acids. This TCR was sampled from a woman in her 40s with glioma. Some clones in this sample may be carry-over from other donors' samples. Here the sequenced sample was peripheral blood mononuclear cells (PBMCs), taken from a glioma patient whose treatment included an IDH1 peptide vaccine. The chain carries TRBV11-1 and TRBJ2-3; D perhaps matches TRBD1 (6 bases). The CDR3 region has the DNA TGTGCCAGCAGCTTAGGAATAGGGGGTCCAGATACGCAGTATTTT. This encodes CASSLGIGGPDTQYF.